The rows below give T cell receptor beta chains drawn from one sample of a study of cytomegalovirus exposure and HLA in healthy donors. Assay used: immunoSEQ multiplex PCR; TCRdb lists only in-frame clones, some missing. Its table lists about 52,000 clones. Sequencing was performed on PBMCs. Every receptor here comes from a woman in her fifties or sixties in good health and CMV-seropositive. The CDR3 runs from the conserved cysteine through the conserved F or W.

j_gene | len | v_gene | CDR3aa
TRBJ2-5 | 14 | TRBV18 | CASSPGQAQETQYF
TRBJ2-2 | 13 | TRBV10-3 | CAISAGGGGELFF
TRBJ1-2 | 14 | TRBV6-5 | CASSSPGQGEGYTF
TRBJ1-1 | 15 | TRBV5-4 | CASSGIGQGKTEAFF
TRBJ1-2 | 16 | TRBV5-5 | CASSLGYGGPGYGYTF
TRBJ1-5 | 13 | TRBV15 | CATSTRGFQPQHF
TRBJ2-7 | 15 | TRBV7-9 | CASSPGDNRVDEQYF
TRBJ2-1 | 16 | TRBV6-6 | CASSRQERGGLNEQFF
TRBJ2-5 | 14 | TRBV9 | CASSPPGQGETQYF
TRBJ2-7 | 11 | TRBV5-4 | CASSRGGLAYF
TRBJ1-6 | 15 | TRBV6-6 | CASSMATRTGSPLHF